This is a list of T cell receptor beta chains from one sample in a study of CD8 T cells in ankylosing spondylitis. One entry per CDR3 protein results from TCRdb running MiXCR on the 5' RACE reads. This sample yields around 490,000 distinct CDR3 sequences, of which approximately 5% are seen a single time; around 3.4% belongs to the top ten. Specimen: blood, either unsorted or a sorted T cell fraction (not recorded which). The source of these receptors is a male donor with ankylosing spondylitis. Both conserved end residues are part of each CDR3. Each record gives: D gene, V gene, J gene, clone size, CDR3 protein, CDR3 DNA. The D gene is left open where the match is weak. The size entry is marked missing in some rows and otherwise reads once, few, many or a size class.

>TRBD2|TRBV20-1|TRBJ2-7|many
CSARPLLPGLAVYEQYF
TGCAGTGCTCGGCCTCTGCTTCCGGGACTAGCGGTGTACGAGCAGTACTTC
>NA|TRBV5-1|TRBJ2-3|many
CASSLLGASSDTQYF
TGCGCCAGCAGCTTGTTGGGGGCTAGTTCAGATACGCAGTATTTT
>TRBD2|TRBV10-3|TRBJ2-7|few
CAISHPFGTSGRDGRYEQYF
TGTGCCATCAGCCACCCCTTCGGGACTAGCGGGAGGGATGGGAGGTACGAGCAGTACTTC
>NA|TRBV5-5|TRBJ2-7|many
CASSFPPGVTYEQYF
TGTGCCAGCAGCTTCCCACCCGGTGTTACCTACGAGCAGTACTTC
>TRBD2|TRBV5-1|TRBJ2-1|NA
CASSPSGGGAYNEQFF
TGCGCCAGCAGCCCCAGCGGCGGGGGGGCCTACAATGAGCAGTTCTTC
>TRBD1|TRBV4-2|TRBJ1-2|many
CASSQESKTGAAYGYTF
TGTGCCAGCAGCCAAGAAAGTAAGACAGGGGCAGCCTATGGCTACACCTTC
>TRBD1|TRBV10-3|TRBJ1-5|few
CAIMDRGQPQHF
TGTGCCATCATGGACAGGGGACAGCCCCAGCATTTT
>NA|TRBV6-4|TRBJ1-4|many
CASGGRRPNEKLFF
TGTGCCAGCGGGGGACGGCGACCTAATGAAAAACTGTTTTTT
>NA|TRBV9|TRBJ2-1|many
CASSERGLAYTVQFF
TGTGCCAGCAGCGAGCGTGGTCTAGCGTATACAGTTCAGTTCTTC
>NA|TRBV5-1|TRBJ1-1|few
CASSGGLNTEAFF
TGCGCCAGCAGCGGGGGCTTGAACACTGAAGCTTTCTTT
>NA|TRBV4-3|TRBJ2-7|many
CASSQDRRVVEQYF
TGCGCCAGCAGCCAAGATCGGAGGGTGGTTGAGCAGTACTTC
>NA|TRBV2|TRBJ2-7|NA
CASSPEAGAYEQYF
TGTGCCAGCAGCCCCGAGGCAGGGGCCTACGAGCAGTACTTC
>NA|TRBV6-1|TRBJ2-5|many
CASSGEGGYGETQYF
TGTGCCAGCAGTGGGGAAGGGGGTTACGGAGAGACCCAGTACTTC
>TRBD1|TRBV6-2/TRBV6-3|TRBJ2-7|NA
CASSYPLQGAAYEQYF
TGTGCCAGCAGTTACCCTTTACAGGGGGCCGCCTACGAGCAGTACTTC
>NA|TRBV4-1|TRBJ1-2|many
CASSQEVRIYGYTF
TGCGCCAGCAGCCAAGAGGTCAGAATCTATGGCTACACCTTC
>TRBD2|TRBV20-1|TRBJ2-1|many
CSVRDFGRGPAGTYNEQFF
TGCAGTGTACGAGATTTTGGGCGGGGACCAGCGGGGACCTACAATGAGCAGTTCTTC
>NA|TRBV5-1|TRBJ1-4|NA
CASSRGRRPGEKLFF
TGCGCCAGCAGCCGTGGAAGAAGGCCGGGGGAAAAACTGTTTTTT
>NA|TRBV12-3/TRBV12-4|TRBJ1-3|many
CASSLGRSPGNTIYF
TGTGCCAGCAGTTTGGGGCGCAGTCCCGGGAACACCATATATTTT
>NA|TRBV24-1|TRBJ2-1|many
CATSDGPVPNEQFF
TGTGCCACCAGTGATGGGCCCGTGCCAAATGAGCAGTTCTTC
>TRBD2|TRBV5-1|TRBJ2-7|few
CASSSWTSGSSAYEQYF
TGCGCCAGCAGCTCCTGGACTAGCGGGAGTAGCGCCTACGAGCAGTACTTC
>NA|TRBV6-1|TRBJ1-1|many
CASRRPRGDTEAFF
TGTGCCAGCAGGCGACCCAGGGGTGACACTGAAGCTTTCTTT
>NA|TRBV11-2|TRBJ2-5|many
CASSPGTLQETQYF
TGTGCCAGCAGCCCGGGGACGCTGCAAGAGACCCAGTACTTC
>NA|TRBV5-5|TRBJ1-5|NA
CASSLGVGGYNQPQHF
TGTGCCAGCAGCTTGGGGGTAGGAGGATACAATCAGCCCCAGCATTTT
>TRBD2|TRBV5-1|TRBJ2-5|few
CASSYRTSGLQETQYF
TGCGCCAGCAGCTACAGGACTAGCGGGCTCCAAGAGACCCAGTACTTC
>NA|TRBV5-1|TRBJ2-2|many
CASRPWLGANTGELFF
TGCGCCAGCAGGCCCTGGCTCGGCGCGAACACCGGGGAGCTGTTTTTT
>NA|TRBV28|TRBJ2-5|many
CASSTRDPTGETQYF
TGTGCCAGCAGTACCCGCGACCCCACGGGGGAGACCCAGTACTTC
>TRBD1|TRBV28|TRBJ2-2|many
CASSPTGGTGELFF
TGTGCCAGCAGTCCGACAGGGGGGACCGGGGAGCTGTTTTTT
>NA|TRBV7-8|TRBJ2-3|many
CASSLRRLRTSTDTQYF
TGTGCCAGCAGCTTAAGGCGCCTGCGGACTAGCACAGATACGCAGTATTTT
>NA|TRBV18|TRBJ2-1|many
CASSPRTDNEQFF
TGTGCCAGCTCACCCCGGACAGACAATGAGCAGTTCTTC
>TRBD2|TRBV7-6|TRBJ2-5|many
CASSLGGAGPYQETQYF
TGTGCCAGCAGCTTAGGTGGAGCGGGGCCGTACCAAGAGACCCAGTACTTC
>TRBD1|TRBV18|TRBJ1-5|NA
CASSAGTGVQPQHF
TGTGCCAGCTCCGCAGGGACAGGGGTACAGCCCCAGCATTTT
>NA|TRBV29-1|TRBJ1-2|many
CSVEGRTGHWDGYTF
TGCAGCGTTGAGGGGCGGACTGGACATTGGGATGGCTACACCTTC
>NA|TRBV28|TRBJ1-6|many
CASSPGFYNSPLHF
TGTGCCAGCAGCCCAGGGTTCTATAATTCACCCCTCCACTTT
>NA|TRBV4-3|TRBJ2-7|NA
CASSQEKGGDSLFPPYEQYF
TGCGCCAGCAGCCAAGAGAAGGGGGGGGACAGTCTGTTCCCGCCCTACGAGCAGTACTTC
>TRBD1|TRBV7-9|TRBJ2-7|few
CASSYWTGSYEQYF
TGTGCCAGCAGTTATTGGACAGGCTCCTACGAGCAGTACTTC
>TRBD2|TRBV6-1|TRBJ2-5|NA
CASSPLAGGKETQYF
TGTGCCAGCAGCCCTTTAGCGGGAGGGAAAGAGACCCAGTACTTC
>NA|TRBV7-9|TRBJ2-1|NA
CASSPGGKGAYNEQFF
TGTGCCAGCAGCCCAGGGGGGAAGGGGGCCTACAATGAGCAGTTCTTC
>NA|TRBV29-1|TRBJ2-4|many
CSVATGSVGKNIQYF
TGCAGCGTCGCAACAGGGTCAGTAGGCAAAAACATTCAGTACTTC
>TRBD1|TRBV7-9|TRBJ1-1|many
CASSSSGTAHTEAFF
TGTGCCAGCAGCTCCTCCGGGACAGCCCATACTGAAGCTTTCTTT
>NA|TRBV9|TRBJ1-3|many
CASSPAGGIGNTIYF
TGTGCCAGCAGCCCAGCGGGGGGTATCGGAAACACCATATATTTT
>NA|TRBV5-1|TRBJ2-5|many
CASSLGGSLQETQYF
TGCGCCAGCAGCTTGGGTGGGAGCCTCCAAGAGACCCAGTACTTC
>NA|TRBV20-1|TRBJ2-3|many
CSARRPGHGITDTQYF
TGCAGTGCTAGGCGTCCGGGACATGGGATCACAGATACGCAGTATTTT
>NA|TRBV10-3|TRBJ1-1|many
CASTGGAEAFF
TGTGCCTCAACGGGGGGCGCTGAAGCTTTCTTT
>NA|TRBV3-1|TRBJ2-7|many
CASSQGGREQYF
TGTGCCAGCAGCCAGGGGGGACGCGAGCAGTACTTC
>NA|TRBV20-1|TRBJ2-7|many
CSARDAADEQYF
TGCAGTGCTAGAGATGCAGCGGACGAGCAGTACTTC
>TRBD2|TRBV5-5|TRBJ2-2|few
CASSLRGGSNGGELFF
TGTGCCAGCAGCTTGCGGGGGGGTAGTAACGGCGGGGAGCTGTTTTTT
>TRBD1|TRBV9|TRBJ1-4|many
CASSFGRGTGTNEKLFF
TGTGCCAGCAGCTTCGGCAGGGGGACGGGTACTAATGAAAAACTGTTTTTT